What follows is one TCR beta chain and its context. The sample comes from a study of blood T cell repertoires in COVID-19. About the study: Specimens from acute and convalescent COVID-19 originated in the United States, Italy and Spain. PBMCs, B-cell-depleted T cells, or T cells provided the cDNA or gDNA that made up the material.

In the authors' methods: Estimates of nucleated cell counts were drawn from the amplification of reference gene primers. Clones were sequenced by immunoSEQ multiplex PCR, and TCRdb holds only the in-frame ones, with some missing. V, J and clone size are those of that table, while D and trimming were read from the DNA. This table holds 210,000 or so clones, approximately 85% found once. The CDR3 runs 15 residues. The V gene's germline CDR1 is MNHNY and CDR2 SVGAGI (reference sequence). The germline V and J ends were trimmed by 1 base and 3 bases, with 10 bases remaining between them. The sample consisted of peripheral blood. The chain employs TRBV6-6 and TRBJ2-1, with a possible D match to TRBD2 (7 bases). The clonotype comes from an older woman with active or convalescent COVID-19. The CDR3 is CASSYWGGGYNEQFF. The CDR3 DNA sequence: TGTGCCAGCAGTTACTGGGGAGGGGGCTACAATGAGCAGTTCTTC.